This T cell receptor beta chain was documented in a study of beta chain features in type 1 diabetes. Unmatched junction bases numbered 13, after V lost 4 bases and J lost 8 bases. This CDR3 comprises 16 residues. CDR1 MDHEN and CDR2 SYDVKM come from the germline V gene. What was sequenced were expressed TCRB transcripts, since all of the isolated RNA had been reverse transcribed. Naive, central memory and regulatory T cell samples yielded roughly 3.5 million reads on average. TCRdb's table, derived via immunoSEQ multiplex PCR, lists solely in-frame clones and lacks some. Of roughly 450,000 clones listed, about an eighth are singletons.

J is TRBJ1-4 and V is TRBV28; 7 positions agree with TRBD1. Input material: naive CD4+ T cells from blood. The TCR comes from a woman younger than 35 in good health. CDR3 amino acids: CASSSSRQGGREKLFF. DNA for the CDR3: TGTGCCAGCAGTTCATCCCGACAGGGAGGAAGGGAAAAACTGTTTTTT.